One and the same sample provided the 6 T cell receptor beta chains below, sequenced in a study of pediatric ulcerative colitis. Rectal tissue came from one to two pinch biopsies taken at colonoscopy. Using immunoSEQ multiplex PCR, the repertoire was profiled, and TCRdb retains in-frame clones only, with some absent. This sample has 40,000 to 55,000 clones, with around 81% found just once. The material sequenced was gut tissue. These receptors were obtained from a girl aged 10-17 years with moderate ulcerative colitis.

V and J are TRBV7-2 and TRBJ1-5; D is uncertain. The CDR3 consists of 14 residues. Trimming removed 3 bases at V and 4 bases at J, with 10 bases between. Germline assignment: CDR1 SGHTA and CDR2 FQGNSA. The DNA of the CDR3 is TGTGCCAGCAGCTTCTCCTGGGGAAATCAGCCCCAGCATTTT. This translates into CASSFSWGNQPQHF.

DNA of the CDR3: TGTGCCAGCAGCAAAGGGGGGGCTCGGTTCTATAGCAATCAGCCCCAGCATTTT. This codes for CASSKGGARFYSNQPQHF. The gene calls are TRBV21-1 and TRBJ1-5. TRBV21-1 is marked as a pseudogene. CDR3 length: 18 amino acids.

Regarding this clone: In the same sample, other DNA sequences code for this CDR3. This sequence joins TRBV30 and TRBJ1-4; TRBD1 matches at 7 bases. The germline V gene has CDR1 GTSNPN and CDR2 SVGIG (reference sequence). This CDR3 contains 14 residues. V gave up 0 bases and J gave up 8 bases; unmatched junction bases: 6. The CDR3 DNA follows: TGTGCCTGGAGTGTACGCCAGGGGGGGGAAAAACTGTTTTTT. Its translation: CAWSVRQGGEKLFF. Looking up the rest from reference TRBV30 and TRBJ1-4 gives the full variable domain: SQTIHQWPATLVQPVGSPLSLECTVEGTSNPNLYWYRQAAGRGLQLLFYSVGIGQISSEVPQNLSASRPQDRQFILSSKKLLLSDSGFYLCAWSVRQGGEKLFFGSGTQLSVL.

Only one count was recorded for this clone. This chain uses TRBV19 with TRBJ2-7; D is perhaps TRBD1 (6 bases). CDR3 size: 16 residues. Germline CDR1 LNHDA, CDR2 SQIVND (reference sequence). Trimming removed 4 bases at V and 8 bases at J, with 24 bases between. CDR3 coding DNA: TGTGCCAGTAGTACTTCCTCCGGGACACAGGTTAGCAAGCAGTACTTC. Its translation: CASSTSSGTQVSKQYF.

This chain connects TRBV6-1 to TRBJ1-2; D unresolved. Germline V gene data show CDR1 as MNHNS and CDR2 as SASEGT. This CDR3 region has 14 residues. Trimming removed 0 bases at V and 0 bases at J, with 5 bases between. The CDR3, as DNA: TGTGCCAGCAGTGAAGCGCAGGCTAACTATGGCTACACCTTC. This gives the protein CASSEAQANYGYTF.

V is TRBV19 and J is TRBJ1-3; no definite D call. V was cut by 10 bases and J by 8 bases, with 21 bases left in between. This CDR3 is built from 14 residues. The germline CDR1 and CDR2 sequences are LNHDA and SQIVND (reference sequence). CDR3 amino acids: CATRKGTVVDTIYF. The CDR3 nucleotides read TGTGCCACTAGAAAGGGAACAGTCGTGGACACCATATATTTT.